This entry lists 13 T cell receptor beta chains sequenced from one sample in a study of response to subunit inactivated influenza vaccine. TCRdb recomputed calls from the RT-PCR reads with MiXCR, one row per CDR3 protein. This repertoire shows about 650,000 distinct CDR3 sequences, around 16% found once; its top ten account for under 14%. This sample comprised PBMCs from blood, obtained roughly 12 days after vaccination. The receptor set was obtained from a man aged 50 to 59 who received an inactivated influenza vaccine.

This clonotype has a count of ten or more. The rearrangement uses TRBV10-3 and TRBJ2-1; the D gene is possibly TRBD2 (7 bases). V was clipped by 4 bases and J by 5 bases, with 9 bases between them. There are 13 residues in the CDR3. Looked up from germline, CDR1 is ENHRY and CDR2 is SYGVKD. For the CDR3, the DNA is TGTGCCATCAGTGTGGGGGGGCACAATGAGCAGTTCTTC. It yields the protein CAISVGGHNEQFF.

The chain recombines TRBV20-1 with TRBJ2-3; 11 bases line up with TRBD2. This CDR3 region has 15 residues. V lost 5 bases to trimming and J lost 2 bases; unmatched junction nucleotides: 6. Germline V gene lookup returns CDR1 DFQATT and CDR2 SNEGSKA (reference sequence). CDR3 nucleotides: TGCAGTGCTCGCCAGACTAGCGGGACCACAGATACGCAGTATTTT. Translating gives CSARQTSGTTDTQYF.

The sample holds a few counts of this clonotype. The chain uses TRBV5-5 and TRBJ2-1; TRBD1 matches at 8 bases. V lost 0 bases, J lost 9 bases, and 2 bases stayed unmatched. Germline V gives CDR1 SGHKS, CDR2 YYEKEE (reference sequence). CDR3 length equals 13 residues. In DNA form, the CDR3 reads TGTGCCAGCAGCTTGGGGACAGGGAGTGAGCAGTTCTTC. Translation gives CASSLGTGSEQFF.

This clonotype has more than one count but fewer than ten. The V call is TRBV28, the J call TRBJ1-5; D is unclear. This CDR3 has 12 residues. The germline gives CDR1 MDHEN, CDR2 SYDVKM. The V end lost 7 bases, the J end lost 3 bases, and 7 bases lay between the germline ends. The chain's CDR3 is CASNPVNQPQHF. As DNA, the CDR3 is TGTGCCAGCAACCCAGTCAATCAGCCCCAGCATTTT.

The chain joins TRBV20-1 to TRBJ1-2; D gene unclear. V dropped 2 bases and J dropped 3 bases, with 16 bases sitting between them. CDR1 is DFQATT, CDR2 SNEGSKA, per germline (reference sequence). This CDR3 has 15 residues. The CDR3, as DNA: TGCAGTGCTAGATCTATCGGCGGAGGGTACTATGGCTACACCTTC. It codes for CSARSIGGGYYGYTF.

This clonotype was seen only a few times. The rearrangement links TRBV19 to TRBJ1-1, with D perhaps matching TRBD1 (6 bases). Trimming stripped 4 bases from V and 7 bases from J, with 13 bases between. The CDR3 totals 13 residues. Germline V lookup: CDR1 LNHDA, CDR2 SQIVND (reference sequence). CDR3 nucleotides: TGTGCCAGTAGTAGGGGGGGGGCAGGTGAAGCTTTCTTT. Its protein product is CASSRGGAGEAFF.

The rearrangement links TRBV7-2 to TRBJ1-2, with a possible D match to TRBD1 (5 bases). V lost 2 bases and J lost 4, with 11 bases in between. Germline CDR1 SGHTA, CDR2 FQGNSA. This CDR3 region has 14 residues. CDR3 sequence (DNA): TGTGCCAGCAGCTTATTAGGGGCCTCCTATGGCTACACCTTC. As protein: CASSLLGASYGYTF.

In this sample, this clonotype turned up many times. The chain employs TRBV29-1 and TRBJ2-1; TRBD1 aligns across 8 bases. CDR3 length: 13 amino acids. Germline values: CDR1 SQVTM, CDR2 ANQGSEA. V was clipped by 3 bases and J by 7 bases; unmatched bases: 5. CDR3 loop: CSVEQGAGNEQFF. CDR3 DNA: TGCAGCGTTGAGCAGGGGGCTGGGAATGAGCAGTTCTTC.

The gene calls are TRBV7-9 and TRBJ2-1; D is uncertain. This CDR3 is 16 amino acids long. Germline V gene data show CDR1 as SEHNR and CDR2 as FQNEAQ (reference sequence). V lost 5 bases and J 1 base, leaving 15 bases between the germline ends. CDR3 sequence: CASSQLVWGSYNEQFF. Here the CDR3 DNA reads TGTGCCAGCAGCCAACTGGTTTGGGGTTCCTACAATGAGCAGTTCTTC. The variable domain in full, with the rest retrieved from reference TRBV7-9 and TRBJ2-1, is DTGVSQNPRHKITKRGQNVTFRCDPISEHNRLYWYRQTLGQGPEFLTYFQNEAQLEKSRLLSDRFSAERPKGSFSTLEIQRTEQGDSAMYLCASSQLVWGSYNEQFFGPGTRLTVL.

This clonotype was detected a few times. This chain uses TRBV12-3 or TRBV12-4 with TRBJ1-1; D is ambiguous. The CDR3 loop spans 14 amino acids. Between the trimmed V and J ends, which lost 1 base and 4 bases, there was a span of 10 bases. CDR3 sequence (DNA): TGTGCCAGCAGTTTAGGAGGGAGTGGCACTGAAGCTTTCTTT. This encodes CASSLGGSGTEAFF.

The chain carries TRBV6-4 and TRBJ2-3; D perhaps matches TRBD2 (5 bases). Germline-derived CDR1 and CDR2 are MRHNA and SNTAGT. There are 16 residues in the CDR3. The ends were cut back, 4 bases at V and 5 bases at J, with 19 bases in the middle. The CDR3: CASSVESGDSLDTQYF. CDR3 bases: TGTGCCAGCAGTGTGGAAAGCGGAGACTCCTTAGATACGCAGTATTTT.

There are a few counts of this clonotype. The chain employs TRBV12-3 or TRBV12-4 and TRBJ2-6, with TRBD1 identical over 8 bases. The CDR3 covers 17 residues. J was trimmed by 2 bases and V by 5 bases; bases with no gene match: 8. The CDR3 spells CASSPGQGSTGANVLTF. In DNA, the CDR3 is TGTGCCAGCAGTCCAGGACAGGGTTCCACTGGGGCCAACGTCCTGACTTTC.

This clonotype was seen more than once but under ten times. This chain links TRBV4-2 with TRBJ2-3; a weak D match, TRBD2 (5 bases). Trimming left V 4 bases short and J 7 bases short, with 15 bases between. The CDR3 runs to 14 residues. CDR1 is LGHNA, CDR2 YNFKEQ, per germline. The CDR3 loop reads CASSLRPGENTQYF. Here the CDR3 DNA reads TGTGCCAGCAGCCTGCGGCCTGGGGAGAATACGCAGTATTTT.